The clone carrying this T cell receptor beta chain was seen more than once but under ten times. Its antigen is still unknown. The sample comes from a study of T-cell reconstitution after alpha-beta-depleted transplantation in children. A library of TCRbeta sequences, prepared with unique molecular identifiers, was generated. TCRdb recomputed calls from the PCR reads with MiXCR, one row per CDR3 protein. The table has hundreds of thousands of distinct CDR3 sequences, around 15% seen once. The CDR3 extends over 12 amino acids. V lost 6 bases, J lost 3 bases, and 8 bases lay in between. Germline V gene lookup returns CDR1 SGHTA and CDR2 FQGNSA. Whole-study results and caveats: Roughly two months post-transplant, alpha-beta T cells reportedly originated from several hundred graft clones that had expanded. The main origin of T-cell counts and diversity one year after transplant was newly produced T cells.

This TCR came from a male patient between 2 and 15 years old who had a stem cell transplant for acute lymphoblastic leukemia, so the T cells may come from the graft donor. V gene TRBV7-2 combines with J gene TRBJ1-2, with D possibly matching TRBD1 (6 bases). Sequences were derived from PBMCs, mostly from graft donor cells, sampled 360 days after TCRalphabeta/CD19-depleted stem cell transplant. This CDR3 reads CASSPGDYGYTF. In DNA form, the CDR3 reads TGTGCCAGCAGTCCAGGGGACTATGGCTACACCTTC.